The sample holds many counts of the clone carrying this T cell receptor beta chain. These data originate in a study of read filtering for tumor transcriptome and immune sequencing. Across the study: TCR-mapped reads were about 4.05 to 10.27 million with IR-seq versus roughly 75 to 1,300 with RNA-seq.

The library was built from about 370 ng RNA with molecular barcoded adaptors for alpha/delta and beta/gamma chains. TCRdb re-analysed the reads in MiXCR, keeping a single row per CDR3 protein. The sample lists roughly 130,000 distinct CDR3 sequences; approximately 12% were seen once. The germline V and J ends were trimmed by 5 bases and 2 bases, with 9 bases remaining between them. The V gene's germline CDR1 is SQVTM and CDR2 ANQGSEA. This CDR3 has 12 amino acids. The J gene is TRBJ2-5, the V gene TRBV29-1, with D maybe TRBD2 (5 bases). Sequenced material: a population of CD138-negative cells sorted from bone marrow. The TCR was taken from a donor at least 40 years old with multiple myeloma. CDR3 protein: CSVNGEQETQYF. In DNA, the CDR3 is TGCAGCGTTAACGGGGAGCAAGAGACCCAGTACTTC.